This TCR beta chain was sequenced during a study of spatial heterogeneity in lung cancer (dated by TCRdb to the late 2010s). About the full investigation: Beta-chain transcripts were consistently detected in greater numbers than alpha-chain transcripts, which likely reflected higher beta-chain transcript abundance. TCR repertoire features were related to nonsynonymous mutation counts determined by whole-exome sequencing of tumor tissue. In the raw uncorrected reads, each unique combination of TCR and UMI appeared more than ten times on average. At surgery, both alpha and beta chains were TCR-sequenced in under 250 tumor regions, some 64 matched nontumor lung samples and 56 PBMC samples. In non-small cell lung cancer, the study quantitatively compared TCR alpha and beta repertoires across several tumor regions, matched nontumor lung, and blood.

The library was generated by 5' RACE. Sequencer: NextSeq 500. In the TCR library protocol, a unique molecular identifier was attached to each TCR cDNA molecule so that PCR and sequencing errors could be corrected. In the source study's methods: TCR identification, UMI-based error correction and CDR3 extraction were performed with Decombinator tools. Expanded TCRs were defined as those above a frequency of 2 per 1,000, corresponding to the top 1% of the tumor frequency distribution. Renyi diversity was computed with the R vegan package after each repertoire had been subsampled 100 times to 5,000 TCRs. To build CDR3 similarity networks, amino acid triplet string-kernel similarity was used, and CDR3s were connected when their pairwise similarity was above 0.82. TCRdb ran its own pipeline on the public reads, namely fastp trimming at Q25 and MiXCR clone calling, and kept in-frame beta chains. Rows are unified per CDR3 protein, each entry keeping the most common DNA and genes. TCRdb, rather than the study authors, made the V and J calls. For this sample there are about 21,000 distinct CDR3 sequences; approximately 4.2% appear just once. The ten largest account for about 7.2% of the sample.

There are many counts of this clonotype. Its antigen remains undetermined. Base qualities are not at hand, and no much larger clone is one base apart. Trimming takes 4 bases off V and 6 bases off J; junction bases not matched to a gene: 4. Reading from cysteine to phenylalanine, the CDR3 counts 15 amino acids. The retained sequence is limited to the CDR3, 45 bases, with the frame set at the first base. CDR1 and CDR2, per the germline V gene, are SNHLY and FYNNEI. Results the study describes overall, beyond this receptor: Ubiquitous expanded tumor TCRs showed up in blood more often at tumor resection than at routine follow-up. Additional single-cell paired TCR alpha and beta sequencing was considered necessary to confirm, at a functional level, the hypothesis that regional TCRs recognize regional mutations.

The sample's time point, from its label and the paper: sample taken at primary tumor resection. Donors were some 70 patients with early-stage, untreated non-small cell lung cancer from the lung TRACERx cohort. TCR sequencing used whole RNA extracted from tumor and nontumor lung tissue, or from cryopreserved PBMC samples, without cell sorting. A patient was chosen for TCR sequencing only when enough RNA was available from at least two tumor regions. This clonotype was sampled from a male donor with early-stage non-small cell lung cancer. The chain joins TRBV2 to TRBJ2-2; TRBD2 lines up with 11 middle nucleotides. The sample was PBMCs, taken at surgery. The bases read TGTGCCAGCAGTGTCCTAGCGGGGGGATCCGGGGAGCTGTTTTTT. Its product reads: CASSVLAGGSGELFF.